Presented here are 32 T cell receptor beta chains from one specimen sequenced in a study of TIL therapy for anti-PD-1-resistant metastatic lung cancer. The immunoSEQ assay was v3. The protocol was immunoSEQ multiplex PCR, while the TCRdb copy is restricted to in-frame clones and leaves out a portion. The data show approximately 50,000 clones, around three quarters seen once. Time point defined: pre-treatment sample, taken before nivolumab and TIL therapy. The sequenced sample was blood, obtained at baseline. The receptors derive from a man aged 65 to 79 with non-small cell lung cancer.

This sequence joins TRBV19 and TRBJ2-1, with 9 positions matching TRBD1. CDR1 LNHDA and CDR2 SQIVND come from the germline V gene (reference sequence). This CDR3 is 15 amino acids long. Trimming cost V 4 bases and J 6 bases; bases outside gene matches: 7. The chain's CDR3 is CASSKDRGWVNEQFF. The DNA of the CDR3 is TGTGCCAGTAGTAAAGACAGGGGGTGGGTCAATGAGCAGTTCTTC. Full variable domain (remainder filled in from reference TRBV19 and TRBJ2-1): DGGITQSPKYLFRKEGQNVTLSCEQNLNHDAMYWYRQDPGQGLRLIYYSQIVNDFQKGDIAEGYSVSREKKESFPLTVTSAQKNPTAFYLCASSKDRGWVNEQFFGPGTRLTVL.

This clone has just one count. The V and J genes are TRBV28 and TRBJ1-2; TRBD1 is a possible D gene (5 bases). V dropped 8 bases and J dropped 0 bases, with 7 bases sitting between them. The CDR3 consists of 12 residues. CDR1 is MDHEN and CDR2 is SYDVKM in the germline V gene. CDR3 nucleotide sequence: TGTGCCAGCCGGGACGCTAACTATGGCTACACCTTC. As protein: CASRDANYGYTF.

The chain carries TRBV5-1 and TRBJ2-2; possible D gene TRBD2, 6 bases. The ends were cut back, 4 bases at V and 0 bases at J, with 19 bases in the middle. Germline values: CDR1 SGHRS, CDR2 YFSETQ. The CDR3 sequence is 18 residues long. For the CDR3, the DNA is TGCGCCAGCAGCGCGTACGGGACTGCCAACGCGAACACCGGGGAGCTGTTTTTT. Protein sequence: CASSAYGTANANTGELFF.

The chain combines TRBV9 with TRBJ1-1; 8 bases align to TRBD1. This CDR3 is 15 amino acids long. Germline V CDR1 and CDR2: SGDLS, YYNGEE. J gave up 1 base and V 0 bases, and 2 bases lay outside the gene matches. CDR3 residues: CASSVVGTGNTEAFF. The CDR3 DNA reads TGTGCCAGCAGCGTAGTTGGGACAGGGAACACTGAAGCTTTCTTT.

The chain employs TRBV5-4 and TRBJ2-7; either TRBD1 or TRBD2 may supply D (5 bases each). The ends were cut back, 2 bases at V and 3 bases at J, with 15 bases in the middle. Germline CDR1 and CDR2: SGHNT and YYREEE (reference sequence). The CDR3 sequence is 15 residues long. CDR3 nucleotides: TGTGCCAGCAGCTTCGGGGCCAGGACCAACTACGAGCAGTACTTC. Amino acids: CASSFGARTNYEQYF.

This chain connects TRBV6-1 to TRBJ2-4, with D tentatively TRBD2 (6 bases). The germline V and J ends were trimmed by 0 bases and 9 bases, with 12 bases remaining between them. The CDR3 contains 14 residues. CDR1 and CDR2 (germline): MNHNS, SASEGT. The CDR3 DNA is TGTGCCAGCAGTGAAGCCGGCGGGAAGGGCATTCAGTACTTC. It translates to CASSEAGGKGIQYF.

The genes are TRBV20-1 and TRBJ2-5; D is undetermined. CDR1 and CDR2 from the germline V gene are DFQATT and SNEGSKA (reference sequence). The V end lost 6 bases, the J end lost 5 bases, and 10 bases lay between the germline ends. The CDR3 has 11 residues. The DNA of the CDR3 is TGCAGTGCAGGGTTGGGGGAGACCCAGTACTTC. The encoded protein is CSAGLGETQYF.

V gene TRBV28 combines with J gene TRBJ2-7; 8 bases are shared with TRBD2. Germline CDR1 reads MDHEN; CDR2 reads SYDVKM. The length of the CDR3 is 16 residues. With V trimmed by 3 bases and J by 3 bases, 10 bases remained unmatched. The CDR3 DNA is TGTGCCAGCAGTTTTGGTACGACTAGCGTTTTCTACGAGCAGTACTTC. Translating gives CASSFGTTSVFYEQYF.

The chain is built from TRBV5-6 and TRBJ1-3; D call uncertain. V lost 1 base and J 0 bases, leaving 8 bases between the germline ends. This CDR3 is 15 amino acids long. The germline CDR1 and CDR2 sequences are SGHDT and YYEEEE. The CDR3 region has the DNA TGTGCCAGCAGCTTGTTGATATCCTCTGGAAACACCATATATTTT. Translating it yields CASSLLISSGNTIYF. The full variable domain, its missing parts supplied by reference TRBV5-6 and TRBJ1-3, is DAGVTQSPTHLIKTRGQQVTLRCSPKSGHDTVSWYQQALGQGPQFIFQYYEEEERQRGNFPDRFSGHQFPNYSSELNVNALLLGDSALYLCASSLLISSGNTIYFGEGSWLTVV.

CDR3 nucleotides: TGTGCCAGCAGGGATAGAGGGACCCTCCAAGAGACCCAGTACTTC. Residues: CASRDRGTLQETQYF. The chain carries TRBV6-1 and TRBJ2-5, with D perhaps being TRBD1 or TRBD2 (5 bases each). There are 15 residues in the CDR3. Germline-derived CDR1 and CDR2 are MNHNS and SASEGT. V shed 6 bases and J shed 1 base, with 15 bases lying between them.

The V call is TRBV5-6, the J call TRBJ2-5; the D gene is possibly TRBD1 (7 bases). The germline V and J ends were trimmed by 3 bases and 5 bases, with 20 bases remaining between them. The CDR3 totals 16 residues. Per the germline V gene, CDR1 is SGHDT and CDR2 is YYEEEE. The CDR3 sequence: CASSSYRDRREETQYF. DNA of the CDR3: TGTGCCAGCAGCTCTTACCGGGACAGACGGGAGGAGACCCAGTACTTC.

The chain recombines TRBV28 with TRBJ2-3; D unclear. Germline CDR1 is MDHEN and CDR2 is SYDVKM. The ends were cut back, 9 bases at V and 3 bases at J, with 7 bases in the middle. This CDR3 comprises 11 residues. The DNA of the CDR3 is TGTGCCAGGGATAAGACAGATACGCAGTATTTT. Protein product: CARDKTDTQYF.

The chain is built from TRBV29-1 and TRBJ2-1; D tentatively fits TRBD1 or TRBD2 (6 bases each). CDR1 SQVTM and CDR2 ANQGSEA come from the germline V gene. The CDR3 totals 14 residues. Trimming took off 6 bases at V and 7 bases at J, with 19 bases between the two ends. For the CDR3, the DNA is TGCAGCGTGATGACTAGGGGGGTTAGTAATGAGCAGTTCTTC. Its translation is CSVMTRGVSNEQFF.

The table lists this clone with a count of one. The CDR3 spells CAGSRTRAKNIQYF. The CDR3 DNA follows: TGCGCCGGTAGTAGGACGAGGGCCAAAAACATTCAGTACTTC. The rearrangement joins TRBV10-1 to TRBJ2-4; D remains ambiguous. Trimming stripped 11 bases from V and 1 base from J, with 15 bases between. The CDR3 spans 14 residues. Germline CDR1 and CDR2: WNHNN and SYGVQD (reference sequence).

The V gene is TRBV5-1, the J gene TRBJ2-5, with TRBD2 matching 8 bases. J gave up 5 bases and V 5 bases, and 8 bases lay outside the gene matches. The CDR3 contains 14 residues. Germline values: CDR1 SGHRS, CDR2 YFSETQ. This CDR3 is CASRTGLGWETQYF. The CDR3 coding sequence is TGCGCCAGCAGGACGGGACTAGGGTGGGAGACCCAGTACTTC.

The chain carries TRBV5-1 and TRBJ2-2; D ambiguous. The V gene's germline CDR1 is SGHRS and CDR2 YFSETQ. Trimming stripped 5 bases from V and 6 bases from J, with 14 bases between. This CDR3 has 14 residues. The CDR3 spells CASSLSSSAGELFF. Here the CDR3 DNA reads TGCGCCAGCAGTCTGAGTAGCTCGGCCGGGGAGCTGTTTTTT.

CDR3 bases: TGCAGCGCTGGGACAGGCGGGCCGGAGACCCAGTACTTC. Translating it yields CSAGTGGPETQYF. The J gene is TRBJ2-5, the V gene TRBV29-1; 8 positions match TRBD1. J was trimmed by 5 bases and V by 7 bases; bases with no gene match: 9. Germline V CDR1 and CDR2: SQVTM, ANQGSEA. This CDR3 contains 13 residues.

The V call is TRBV28, the J call TRBJ1-1, with D unresolved. With 2 bases removed from V and 11 bases from J, the gap between germline ends came to 12 bases. Germline CDR1 reads MDHEN; CDR2 reads SYDVKM. This CDR3 comprises 12 residues. CDR3 in amino acids: CASSLLIDVAFF. DNA for the CDR3: TGTGCCAGCAGTTTACTCATCGATGTGGCTTTCTTT.

The chain has TRBV20-1 and TRBJ2-7; D remains ambiguous. The CDR3 extends over 11 amino acids. Deletions cut 6 bases from V and 3 bases from J, with 9 bases between. The germline V gene encodes CDR1 DFQATT and CDR2 SNEGSKA (reference sequence). The chain's CDR3 is CSAELNYEQYF. The CDR3 DNA follows: TGCAGTGCGGAACTGAACTACGAGCAGTACTTC.

The chain joins TRBV7-2 to TRBJ2-3; no clear D. Per the germline V gene, CDR1 is SGHTA and CDR2 is FQGNSA. With 0 bases removed from V and 2 bases from J, the gap between germline ends came to 15 bases. The CDR3 sequence is 17 residues long. The CDR3 protein is CASSLAYTTLVTDTQYF. CDR3 sequence (DNA): TGTGCCAGCAGCTTAGCGTACACGACCCTTGTCACAGATACGCAGTATTTT.

This chain joins TRBV7-9 and TRBJ2-7, with D maybe TRBD2 (5 bases). CDR3 length: 16 residues. The germline CDR1 and CDR2 sequences are SEHNR and FQNEAQ (reference sequence). Trimming cost V 1 base and J 6 bases, with 19 bases left between them. The CDR3 is CASSLGVASLIAEQYF. The CDR3 region has the DNA TGTGCCAGCAGCTTAGGAGTGGCTAGCCTTATAGCCGAGCAGTACTTC.

This chain links TRBV15 with TRBJ2-2, with TRBD2 matching 8 bases. V lost 0 bases to trimming and J lost 4 bases; unmatched junction nucleotides: 4. CDR3 length: 16 amino acids. From germline, CDR1 is LNHNV and CDR2 YYDKDF (reference sequence). CDR3: CATSRELTSGTGELFF. CDR3 in DNA: TGTGCCACCAGCAGAGAACTAACTAGCGGCACCGGGGAGCTGTTTTTT.

This rearrangement joins TRBV13 to TRBJ2-7; possibly TRBD1 or TRBD2 for D (5 bases each). V was shortened by 1 base and J by 5 bases, with 6 bases between the two germline ends. The CDR3 consists of 12 residues. In germline, CDR1 is PRHDT, CDR2 FYEKMQ (reference sequence). The CDR3 nucleotides read TGTGCCAGCAGCTTAGTGGGGGACGAGCAGTACTTC. Translation: CASSLVGDEQYF.

This chain links TRBV27 with TRBJ2-7; D ambiguous. This CDR3 region has 15 residues. Trimming cost V 2 bases and J 0 bases, with 11 bases left between them. Per the germline V gene, CDR1 is MNHEY and CDR2 is SMNVEV (reference sequence). The CDR3 protein is CASSLSRLGSYEQYF. CDR3 sequence (DNA): TGTGCCAGCAGTTTAAGTAGACTGGGCTCCTACGAGCAGTACTTC.

In DNA form, the CDR3 reads TGTGCCAGCAGTCTTAGACAGGGGGCATTAGCCAAAAACATTCAGTACTTC. The encoded protein is CASSLRQGALAKNIQYF. This rearrangement joins TRBV5-8 to TRBJ2-4; 10 bases match TRBD1. In germline, CDR1 is SGHTS, CDR2 YDEGEE. The CDR3 runs to 17 residues. The V and J ends lost 5 bases and 0 bases, in that order; junction bases with no gene match: 8.

This rearrangement joins TRBV27 to TRBJ1-2; D might be TRBD1 (6 bases). CDR1 MNHEY and CDR2 SMNVEV come from the germline V gene (reference sequence). V lost 0 bases and J 7 bases, leaving 15 bases between the germline ends. CDR3 length equals 15 residues. CDR3 amino acids: CASSLSGGGIAGYTF. In DNA form, the CDR3 reads TGTGCCAGCAGTTTATCGGGGGGCGGAATCGCTGGCTACACCTTC.

The chain is built from TRBV13 and TRBJ2-4, with D maybe TRBD1 (6 bases). V gave up 3 bases and J gave up 8 bases, with 17 bases separating them. Germline loops: CDR1 PRHDT, CDR2 FYEKMQ (reference sequence). This CDR3 region has 15 residues. DNA of the CDR3: TGTGCCAGCAGCTTGGGAACAGGGATTTCGGACATTCAGTACTTC. Translated, it gives CASSLGTGISDIQYF.

The chain carries TRBV7-8 and TRBJ1-6, with D unresolved. CDR3 size: 16 residues. CDR1 SGHVS and CDR2 FQNEAQ come from the germline V gene. Deletions cut 0 bases from V and 7 bases from J, with 13 bases between. The CDR3 sequence is CASSLAPERTNSPLHF. The CDR3 coding sequence is TGTGCCAGCAGCTTAGCCCCAGAGCGTACGAATTCACCCCTCCACTTT.

The V and J genes are TRBV11-1 and TRBJ1-6; unclear D gene. From germline, CDR1 is SGHAT and CDR2 FQDESV (reference sequence). Deletions cut 3 bases from V and 15 bases from J, with 15 bases between. The CDR3 spans 13 residues. Here the CDR3 DNA reads TGTGCCAGCAGCTTCAGATTGGATAGTTTCCTCCACTTT. Translation: CASSFRLDSFLHF.

This clone is termed medium-sized. This rearrangement joins TRBV27 to TRBJ1-4; D gene uncertain. CDR1 is MNHEY, CDR2 SMNVEV, per germline (reference sequence). V shed 6 bases and J shed 3 bases, with 14 bases lying between them. This CDR3 has 15 residues. This CDR3 reads CASSLSRWANEKLFF. The CDR3 bases are TGTGCCAGCAGCCTAAGCAGGTGGGCTAATGAAAAACTGTTTTTT.

The V and J genes are TRBV28 and TRBJ2-1, with 10 nucleotides matching TRBD2. CDR1 is MDHEN, CDR2 SYDVKM, per germline. CDR3 length equals 13 residues. The J segment lost 6 bases and the V segment lost 6 bases, leaving 2 bases of the junction unmatched. The CDR3 nucleotides read TGTGCCAGCAGACTAGCGGGACCCAATGAGCAGTTCTTC. It translates to CASRLAGPNEQFF.

This sequence joins TRBV7-9 and TRBJ1-1, with D tentatively TRBD1 (6 bases). The length of the CDR3 is 14 residues. In germline, CDR1 is SEHNR, CDR2 FQNEAQ (reference sequence). Deletions cut 3 bases from V and 5 bases from J, with 13 bases between. The CDR3 protein is CASSLWGAWTEAFF. The DNA of the CDR3 is TGTGCCAGCAGCTTGTGGGGGGCTTGGACTGAAGCTTTCTTT.